This note documents a single TCR beta chain sequence. Antigen unknown. CDR1 is SGHAT, CDR2 FQNNGV, per germline. The V end was cut by 0 bases, the J end by 4 bases, with 3 bases between. CDR3 length: 12 residues. Before thyroid surgery, none of the patients had received any treatment. As processed by the authors: A distant-metastasis classifier for papillary thyroid cancer was built using CDR3 differences across clinicopathological groups. TCRdb reprocessed the PCR reads via MiXCR. TCRdb assigned the V and J calls; the authors' analysis was not used. The table has 20,000 to 30,000 clones, roughly 21% seen once; the top ten hold 10% to 15%. The data derive from a study of metastatic and nonmetastatic thyroid tumors. Study-level information: From malignant and benign thyroid patients, repertoires in blood and in tumor or nodule tissue were compared.

General observations from the study: Reports indicated that malignant thyroid tumors showed significantly higher TCR beta diversity than benign nodules did, in blood and tumor.

The clonotype comes from a male donor with papillary thyroid cancer or a benign thyroid nodule (not recorded which). Some clones in this sample may be carry-over from other donors' samples. The material sequenced was blood. The chain uses TRBV11-2 and TRBJ1-1; no definite D call. In nucleotides, the CDR3 is TGTGCCAGCAGCTTAGATCGCACTGAAGCTTTCTTT. It specifies CASSLDRTEAFF.